These 27 T cell receptor beta chains came from one sample sequenced in a study of technical replicates of blood from a few donors. The repertoire was sequenced with immunoSEQ multiplex PCR; TCRdb's copy has only in-frame clones and lacks some. The repertoire holds 72,000 or so clones, with around 96% as singletons. The specimen sequenced was T cells isolated from PBMCs. These TCRs come from a human donor in good health.

The gene calls are TRBV29-1 and TRBJ2-5; 12 bases match TRBD2. V dropped 1 base and J dropped 2; count of bases not matched to a gene: 2. The CDR3 is made up of 15 amino acids. The V gene's germline CDR1 is SQVTM and CDR2 ANQGSEA. CDR3 residues: CSVEGLAGGQETQYF. The CDR3 DNA is TGCAGCGTTGAAGGCCTAGCGGGAGGGCAAGAGACCCAGTACTTC.

The CDR3 bases are TGCGCCAGCAGCCAAAATCCCTCCGGGACAGGGGGTGAACGGGAGCAGTTCTTC. Its translation: CASSQNPSGTGGEREQFF. The chain combines TRBV4-1 with TRBJ2-1; 11 bases match TRBD1. Germline CDR1 reads MGHRA; CDR2 reads YSYEKL. The V segment lost 2 bases and the J segment 10 bases; nucleotides outside the gene matches: 16. The CDR3 runs to 18 residues.

The chain combines TRBV10-3 with TRBJ2-2; D is uncertain. V lost 7 bases, J lost 2 bases, and 8 bases lay in between. The CDR3 runs to 13 residues. Germline V gives CDR1 ENHRY, CDR2 SYGVKD. This CDR3 is CAITYENTGELFF. CDR3 DNA sequence: TGTGCCATCACCTACGAAAACACCGGGGAGCTGTTTTTT.

This chain uses TRBV6-5 with TRBJ1-5, with D uncertain. V gave up 6 bases and J gave up 4 bases, with 13 bases separating them. CDR3 length: 14 amino acids. In germline, CDR1 is MNHEY, CDR2 SVGAGI. The chain's CDR3 is CASRTAGGNQPQHF. The CDR3 DNA reads TGTGCCAGCAGAACTGCAGGAGGAAATCAGCCCCAGCATTTT.

This clone appeared once. V is TRBV29-1 and J is TRBJ1-3; no clear D gene. Trimming left V 4 bases short and J 1 base short, with 14 bases between. Per germline, CDR1 SQVTM and CDR2 ANQGSEA. CDR3 length equals 15 residues. CDR3 sequence reads: CSVGAPNPSGNTIYF. The CDR3 bases are TGCAGCGTTGGGGCCCCAAATCCTTCTGGAAACACCATATATTTT.

CDR3 nucleotide sequence: TGTGCCAGTAACGGGGTACCCTTATTGGGCACTGAAGCTTTCTTT. Its translation is CASNGVPLLGTEAFF. The V gene is TRBV19, the J gene TRBJ1-1; no clear D. The germline V gene encodes CDR1 LNHDA and CDR2 SQIVND (reference sequence). Trimming removed 7 bases at V and 4 bases at J, with 19 bases between. The CDR3 is 15 residues long.

DNA for the CDR3: TGTGCCAGCAGGGATAGGGACAGGGGAATGTATGGCTACACCTTC. This codes for CASRDRDRGMYGYTF. The V gene is TRBV6-6, the J gene TRBJ1-2; 10 positions agree with TRBD1. The CDR3 has 15 amino acids. Germline lookup yields CDR1 MNHNY and CDR2 SVGAGI (reference sequence). Trimming took 6 bases from V and 5 from J; bases not matched to a gene: 9.

This chain joins TRBV5-1 and TRBJ2-7; TRBD2 matches 10 bases. The CDR3 contains 14 residues. Germline V gene sequence: CDR1 SGHRS, CDR2 YFSETQ. J was trimmed by 2 bases and V by 2 bases; bases with no gene match: 1. CDR3 amino acids: CASSLAGGTYEQYF. CDR3 DNA sequence: TGCGCCAGCAGCTTAGCGGGAGGGACCTACGAGCAGTACTTC.

The V call is TRBV2, the J call TRBJ2-7; D is perhaps TRBD2 (5 bases). CDR3 length: 14 residues. The V gene's germline CDR1 is SNHLY and CDR2 FYNNEI. V lost 3 bases to trimming and J lost 0 bases, with 9 bases between them. The CDR3 protein is CASSDTTSSYEQYF. Here the CDR3 DNA reads TGTGCCAGCAGTGACACCACTAGCTCCTACGAGCAGTACTTC.

This clone was counted between two and nine times. The J gene is TRBJ1-4, the V gene TRBV4-2, with TRBD1 matching 10 bases. With 3 bases clipped from V and 8 bases from J, the junction kept 9 bases outside the gene matches. The germline CDR1 and CDR2 sequences are LGHNA and YNFKEQ. This CDR3 region has 16 residues. The CDR3 is CASSQEIGTGVEKLFF. The CDR3 DNA reads as TGTGCCAGCAGCCAGGAGATTGGGACAGGGGTGGAAAAACTGTTTTTT.

The V call is TRBV10-3, the J call TRBJ2-1; the match to TRBD2 covers 7 bases. The J segment lost 10 bases and the V segment lost 3 bases, leaving 3 bases of the junction unmatched. Germline V CDR1 and CDR2: ENHRY, SYGVKD. The CDR3 sequence is 12 residues long. CDR3 DNA sequence: TGTGCCATCAGTGACCATAGCGGGGAGCAGTTCTTC. Protein product: CAISDHSGEQFF.

The V and J genes are TRBV18 and TRBJ1-2; TRBD1 matches at 8 bases. This CDR3 region has 13 residues. Trimming cost V 2 bases and J 6 bases; bases outside gene matches: 2. Germline assignment: CDR1 KGHSH and CDR2 LQKENI. For the CDR3, the DNA is TGTGCCAGCTCACCAAGGGGACAGGATGGCTACACCTTC. As protein: CASSPRGQDGYTF. The variable domain in full, with the rest retrieved from reference TRBV18 and TRBJ1-2, is NAGVMQNPRHLVRRRGQEARLRCSPMKGHSHVYWYRQLPEEGLKFMVYLQKENIIDESGMPKERFSAEFPKEGPSILRIQQVVRGDSAAYFCASSPRGQDGYTFGSGTRLTVV.

The gene calls are TRBV7-3 and TRBJ1-1; TRBD1 might be the D (6 bases). Germline V gives CDR1 SGHTA, CDR2 FQGTGA. The CDR3 length is 13 residues. V was shortened by 5 bases and J by 5 bases, with 12 bases between the two germline ends. The CDR3 bases are TGTGCCAGCAGCCTCAACAGGGTAACTGAAGCTTTCTTT. Its translation: CASSLNRVTEAFF. The full variable domain, with the rest looked up from reference TRBV7-3 and TRBJ1-1, is GAGVSQTPSNKVTEKGKYVELRCDPISGHTALYWYRQSLGQGPEFLIYFQGTGAADDSGLPNDRFFAVRPEGSVSTLKIQRTERGDSAVYLCASSLNRVTEAFFGQGTRLTVV.

In its sample, this clone was seen a few times. CDR3 amino acids: CASSFGQGDEQYF. The CDR3 bases are TGTGCCAGCAGCTTCGGACAGGGTGACGAGCAGTACTTC. The chain carries TRBV11-2 and TRBJ2-7, with 8 bases identical to TRBD1. Trimming at V came to 3 bases and at J to 5 bases, leaving 3 bases not matched to a gene. CDR1 is SGHAT, CDR2 FQNNGV, per germline. CDR3 length: 13 residues. Variable domain in full (rest from reference TRBV11-2 and TRBJ2-7): EAGVAQSPRYKIIEKRQSVAFWCNPISGHATLYWYQQILGQGPKLLIQFQNNGVVDDSQLPKDRFSAERLKGVDSTLKIQPAKLEDSAVYLCASSFGQGDEQYFGPGTRLTVT.

This chain connects TRBV5-1 to TRBJ2-7, with 8 bases fitting TRBD1. This CDR3 region has 15 residues. CDR1 SGHRS and CDR2 YFSETQ come from the germline V gene. V shed 3 bases, J shed 3 bases, and the junction held 8 bases outside the gene matches. CDR3 in DNA: TGCGCCAGCAGCTGGGACAGGTTAACCAACTACGAGCAGTACTTC. It codes for CASSWDRLTNYEQYF. The full variable domain, its missing parts supplied by reference TRBV5-1 and TRBJ2-7, is KAGVTQTPRYLIKTRGQQVTLSCSPISGHRSVSWYQQTPGQGLQFLFEYFSETQRNKGNFPGRFSGRQFSNSRSEMNVSTLELGDSALYLCASSWDRLTNYEQYFGPGTRLTVT.

In DNA, the CDR3 is TGTGCCAGCAGTTTTTTAGGAGGGAGGGGCACCTACAATGAGCAGTTCTTC. It yields the protein CASSFLGGRGTYNEQFF. The rearrangement links TRBV28 to TRBJ2-1, with 7 bases matching TRBD2. V dropped 3 bases and J dropped 2; count of bases not matched to a gene: 10. The CDR3 extends over 17 amino acids. The germline gives CDR1 MDHEN, CDR2 SYDVKM.

V and J are TRBV2 and TRBJ2-7; 7 positions agree with TRBD2. Trimming at V came to 8 bases and at J to 2 bases, leaving 9 bases not matched to a gene. Germline CDR1 reads SNHLY; CDR2 reads FYNNEI. This CDR3 region has 14 residues. CDR3 sequence (DNA): TGTGCCAGCCTCGGGCCAGCGGGGCCCTACGAGCAGTACTTC. Amino acids: CASLGPAGPYEQYF.

The genes are TRBV9 and TRBJ1-1; 7 bases are a match to TRBD1. V lost 4 bases, J lost 4 bases, and 7 bases stayed unmatched. CDR1 SGDLS and CDR2 YYNGEE come from the germline V gene. The CDR3 is 14 residues long. DNA of the CDR3: TGTGCCAGCAGCATCCAGGGGGTCGGCACTGAAGCTTTCTTT. This gives the protein CASSIQGVGTEAFF.

Here the CDR3 reads CASSSTRNTGELFF. In DNA, the CDR3 is TGTGCCAGCAGCTCAACCAGGAACACCGGGGAGCTGTTTTTT. The chain joins TRBV7-2 to TRBJ2-2; D call uncertain. The CDR3 spans 14 residues. CDR1 is SGHTA, CDR2 FQGNSA, per germline. V was clipped by 4 bases and J by 1 base, with 7 bases between them.

V usage is TRBV11-2 and J usage is TRBJ2-2, with D unclear. Per the germline V gene, CDR1 is SGHAT and CDR2 is FQNNGV. The CDR3 totals 13 residues. The V end was cut by 5 bases, the J end by 7 bases, with 11 bases between. The CDR3 sequence: CASSLVRGGELFF. Here the CDR3 DNA reads TGTGCCAGCAGCCTGGTGCGAGGCGGGGAGCTGTTTTTT.

This chain links TRBV6-5 with TRBJ2-7; 7 nucleotides match TRBD1. CDR1 and CDR2 (germline): MNHEY, SVGAGI. J was trimmed by 2 bases and V by 5 bases; bases with no gene match: 9. The CDR3 sequence is 15 residues long. This CDR3 reads CASSRHGTEAYEQYF. CDR3 in DNA: TGTGCCAGCAGTCGACACGGGACAGAGGCCTACGAGCAGTACTTC.

V is TRBV4-3 and J is TRBJ2-1; the D is unclear. The CDR3 consists of 16 residues. Germline loops: CDR1 LGHNA, CDR2 YSLEER. V was trimmed by 0 bases and J by 0 bases, leaving 9 bases between them. CDR3 sequence reads: CASSQDSPSSYNEQFF. The CDR3 DNA follows: TGCGCCAGCAGCCAAGATTCCCCGAGCTCCTACAATGAGCAGTTCTTC.

This rearrangement joins TRBV7-3 to TRBJ1-1; D not certain. The germline CDR1 and CDR2 sequences are SGHTA and FQGTGA. Trimming stripped 5 bases from V and 1 base from J, with 8 bases between. The CDR3 contains 13 residues. The CDR3 sequence is CASSPTGNTEAFF. The DNA for the CDR3 is TGTGCCAGCAGCCCCACCGGGAACACTGAAGCTTTCTTT.

This clone was observed a few times. The CDR3 DNA reads TGTGCCAGCAGATTACAGGGGGGCGCCTACGAGCAGTACTTC. This encodes CASRLQGGAYEQYF. The V call is TRBV2, the J call TRBJ2-7, with TRBD1 identical over 8 bases. With 6 bases clipped from V and 2 bases from J, the junction kept 6 bases outside the gene matches. This CDR3 is built from 14 residues. From germline, CDR1 is SNHLY and CDR2 FYNNEI.

The chain has TRBV9 and TRBJ2-7; D possibly corresponds to TRBD2 (6 bases). Germline CDR1 reads SGDLS; CDR2 reads YYNGEE. V was pared by 2 bases and J by 2 bases, with 11 bases between. The CDR3 extends over 14 amino acids. The CDR3 DNA reads as TGTGCCAGCAGCGTGGCCGGGGGAACCTACGAGCAGTACTTC. This encodes CASSVAGGTYEQYF.

The chain is built from TRBV6-5 and TRBJ1-5, with 9 bases that match TRBD1. CDR1 and CDR2 (germline): MNHEY, SVGAGI. V shed 6 bases, J shed 4 bases, and the junction held 7 bases outside the gene matches. CDR3 length: 15 residues. The CDR3 DNA reads TGTGCCAGCAGGAATACAGGGGGCGAAAATCAGCCCCAGCATTTT. Translating it yields CASRNTGGENQPQHF.

The chain carries TRBV11-3 and TRBJ1-1, with a possible D match to TRBD1 (5 bases). The ends were cut back, 1 base at V and 4 bases at J, with 7 bases in the middle. CDR3 length equals 13 residues. Germline CDR1 reads SGHNT; CDR2 reads YENEEA. The CDR3 DNA sequence: TGTGCCAGCAGCTTAGGAAGGGGCACTGAAGCTTTCTTT. It yields the protein CASSLGRGTEAFF.